The table lists the clone carrying this TCR beta chain with a few counts. Its antigen is undetermined. The record originates from a study of cytomegalovirus exposure and HLA in healthy donors. PCR primers comprised 60 Vbeta and 13 Jbeta primers. Repertoires were generated with immunoSEQ multiplex PCR, while TCRdb's copy carries only in-frame clones and drops some. In the table there are about 180,000 clones, nearly 80% of which are singletons. Study-wide points: Rates of TCR association differed by HLA locus in a later analysis, with DRB1 highest and HLA-C lowest. TRBV6-2, TRBV6-3 and some other V segments were excluded as indistinguishable. According to the study, around 150 TCR beta chains were cytomegalovirus-associated. The authors later found HLA-associated TCR beta chains more clonally expanded than equally common others.

The CDR3 loop spans 13 amino acids. CDR1 is SGDLS, CDR2 YYNGEE, per germline. The V gene end was trimmed by 5 bases and the J gene end by 4 bases; junction bases not matched to a gene: 5. The source is a man in his forties or fifties in good health and CMV-seropositive. The rearrangement links TRBV9 to TRBJ2-5, with 7 bases identical to TRBD2. Sequences were obtained from PBMCs. The CDR3 DNA follows: TGTGCCAGCAGGGGAGGGCCCGGAGAGACCCAGTACTTC. Amino acids: CASRGGPGETQYF.